These 20 T cell receptor beta chains share one sample of origin, sequenced in a study of blood T cell repertoires in COVID-19. Assay: immunoSEQ multiplex PCR; the TCRdb copy retains only in-frame clones and omits some. The table lists 130,000 to 150,000 clones, approximately 81% of them singletons. Specimen: peripheral blood. These receptors were collected from a human donor with acute or convalescent COVID-19. The donor label of this sample is uncertain.

This chain connects TRBV5-4 to TRBJ2-2; 8 bases agree with TRBD1. Trimming removed 4 bases from V and 4 bases from J; junction bases left unmatched: 6. The CDR3 consists of 15 residues. From germline, CDR1 is SGHNT and CDR2 YYREEE (reference sequence). CDR3 protein: CASSRTGSGTGELFF. The DNA for the CDR3 is TGTGCCAGCAGCCGGACAGGGTCGGGCACCGGGGAGCTGTTTTTT. Full variable domain (missing parts from reference TRBV5-4 and TRBJ2-2): ETGVTQSPTHLIKTRGQQVTLRCSSQSGHNTVSWYQQALGQGPQFIFQYYREEENGRGNFPPRFSGLQFPNYSSELNVNALELDDSALYLCASSRTGSGTGELFFGEGSRLTVL.

This clone was recorded only once. This same CDR3 is encoded by further DNA sequences in the sample. The chain uses TRBV12-5 and TRBJ1-1; possibly TRBD1 for D (5 bases). CDR1 is LGHNT and CDR2 is FRNRAP in the germline V gene. There are 13 residues in the CDR3. V gave up 6 bases and J gave up 5 bases, with 13 bases separating them. The CDR3 is CASGLTGGTEAFF. For the CDR3, the DNA is TGTGCTAGTGGCTTAACAGGTGGTACTGAAGCTTTCTTT.

The V call is TRBV19, the J call TRBJ2-2, with 12 bases aligning to TRBD2. Germline-derived CDR1 and CDR2 are LNHDA and SQIVND (reference sequence). V lost 3 bases to trimming and J lost 4 bases; unmatched junction nucleotides: 6. The CDR3 contains 17 residues. CDR3 nucleotide sequence: TGTGCCAGTAGTATGAACCGACTAGCGGGAGTCACCGGGGAGCTGTTTTTT. Residues: CASSMNRLAGVTGELFF.

The chain uses TRBV19 and TRBJ2-1; 7 nucleotides agree with TRBD1. The CDR3 totals 14 residues. With 10 bases clipped from V and 4 bases from J, the junction kept 10 bases outside the gene matches. Germline V gene data show CDR1 as LNHDA and CDR2 as SQIVND (reference sequence). The CDR3 here is CATTTRDSYNEQFF. The CDR3 DNA reads TGTGCCACCACAACCCGGGACAGTTACAATGAGCAGTTCTTC. Full variable domain (outside the CDR3, taken from reference TRBV19 and TRBJ2-1): DGGITQSPKYLFRKEGQNVTLSCEQNLNHDAMYWYRQDPGQGLRLIYYSQIVNDFQKGDIAEGYSVSREKKESFPLTVTSAQKNPTAFYLCATTTRDSYNEQFFGPGTRLTVL.

The chain carries TRBV11-2 and TRBJ2-1; weak D call: TRBD2 (6 bases). Trimming pared 3 bases from V and 5 bases from J, leaving 14 bases between. Germline loops: CDR1 SGHAT, CDR2 FQNNGV. This CDR3 is 15 amino acids long. The CDR3 DNA reads TGTGCCAGCAGCTTCTCAACGGAGGGCCACAATGAGCAGTTCTTC. Translation: CASSFSTEGHNEQFF.

The chain combines TRBV5-8 with TRBJ1-2; TRBD1 matches 8 bases. The CDR3 sequence is 13 residues long. Trimming took 4 bases from V and 7 from J; bases not matched to a gene: 6. Germline V lookup: CDR1 SGHTS, CDR2 YDEGEE. CDR3 coding DNA: TGTGCCAGCAGCAGGGGAGACAGGGGTGGCTACACCTTC. Its protein product is CASSRGDRGGYTF.

Concerning this clone itself: This sample includes further DNA sequences coding for the same CDR3. The chain has TRBV18 and TRBJ2-3, with a possible D match to TRBD2 (6 bases). Trimming shortened V by 0 bases and J by 3 bases, and 10 bases separated the two germline ends. This CDR3 is built from 15 residues. Germline lookup yields CDR1 KGHSH and CDR2 LQKENI. The CDR3 spells CASSPPLAGTDTQYF. The CDR3 DNA reads as TGTGCCAGCTCACCACCGTTGGCGGGGACAGATACGCAGTATTTT. Drawing the rest from reference TRBV18 and TRBJ2-3, the complete variable domain is NAGVMQNPRHLVRRRGQEARLRCSPMKGHSHVYWYRQLPEEGLKFMVYLQKENIIDESGMPKERFSAEFPKEGPSILRIQQVVRGDSAAYFCASSPPLAGTDTQYFGPGTRLTVL.

This clone has a handful of counts. The chain employs TRBV2 and TRBJ1-5; 7 bases are shared with TRBD1. Trimming at V came to 3 bases and at J to 6 bases, leaving 2 bases not matched to a gene. The CDR3 loop spans 13 amino acids. CDR1 and CDR2 (germline): SNHLY, FYNNEI. For the CDR3, the DNA is TGTGCCAGCAGTGACAGGGGGGCTCAGCCCCAGCATTTT. Residues: CASSDRGAQPQHF.

V usage is TRBV7-8 and J usage is TRBJ2-5, with a weak D call TRBD2 (7 bases). V was cut by 1 base and J by 4 bases, with 16 bases left in between. Germline loops: CDR1 SGHVS, CDR2 FQNEAQ. This CDR3 comprises 16 residues. The CDR3 region has the DNA TGTGCCAGCAGCTTAGAGGAGGGGGGGCCGGTAGAGACCCAGTACTTC. Protein product: CASSLEEGGPVETQYF.

The chain employs TRBV19 and TRBJ1-2; no firm D call. The length of the CDR3 is 13 residues. The germline V gene has CDR1 LNHDA and CDR2 SQIVND (reference sequence). V lost 0 bases and J 4 bases, leaving 6 bases between the germline ends. The CDR3 DNA is TGTGCCAGTAGTATAGAGGTGGCCTATGGCTACACCTTC. It is translated as CASSIEVAYGYTF.

This clone came up once. This chain connects TRBV2 to TRBJ2-3; weak D call: TRBD2 (6 bases). This CDR3 contains 19 residues. Germline CDR1 is SNHLY and CDR2 is FYNNEI. Trimming took 7 bases from V and 0 from J, leaving 26 bases between them. The CDR3 loop reads CASNPGLGSSVRSTDTQYF. The CDR3 DNA is TGTGCCAGCAACCCGGGACTGGGGTCTTCCGTCCGTAGCACAGATACGCAGTATTTT.

The chain has TRBV7-6 and TRBJ2-1; D is unresolved. Germline lookup yields CDR1 SGHVS and CDR2 FNYEAQ. The CDR3 has 19 amino acids. Trimming took 5 bases from V and 1 from J, leaving 24 bases between them. The CDR3 region has the DNA TGTGCCAGCAGCCACGGTATTTATAGCCTCTCTGGGTCCTACAATGAGCAGTTCTTC. This codes for CASSHGIYSLSGSYNEQFF. The entire variable domain, with the rest obtained from reference TRBV7-6 and TRBJ2-1, is as follows: GAGVSQSPRYKVTKRGQDVALRCDPISGHVSLYWYRQALGQGPEFLTYFNYEAQQDKSGLPNDRFSAERPEGSISTLTIQRTEQRDSAMYRCASSHGIYSLSGSYNEQFFGPGTRLTVL.

The rearrangement uses TRBV24-1 and TRBJ2-3, with TRBD1 as a possible D gene (6 bases). The CDR3 has 15 residues. Germline CDR1 reads KGHDR; CDR2 reads SFDVKD. The V gene lost 4 bases and the J gene lost 4 bases, with 14 bases spanning the gap. CDR3 sequence (DNA): TGTGCCACCAGTGACCAAACAGGGTATCCAGATACGCAGTATTTT. This encodes CATSDQTGYPDTQYF.

The chain combines TRBV7-8 with TRBJ2-2; D remains unclear. V gave up 4 bases and J gave up 6 bases, with 9 bases separating them. Germline CDR1 and CDR2: SGHVS and FQNEAQ. This CDR3 has 13 amino acids. The CDR3 reads CASSSRTAGELFF. The DNA of the CDR3 is TGTGCCAGCAGCTCCCGTACGGCCGGGGAGCTGTTTTTT.

The chain carries TRBV24-1 and TRBJ1-3; D unresolved. V was cut by 3 bases and J by 2 bases, with 10 bases left in between. Germline V gives CDR1 KGHDR, CDR2 SFDVKD. CDR3 length equals 15 residues. CDR3 DNA sequence: TGTGCCACCAGTGATCCCGGGGAGACTGGAAACACCATATATTTT. As protein: CATSDPGETGNTIYF.

A single count supports this clone. The chain links TRBV5-1 to TRBJ1-5; 10 positions agree with TRBD1. CDR1 and CDR2 from the germline V gene are SGHRS and YFSETQ. V was clipped by 2 bases and J by 0 bases; unmatched bases: 5. There are 17 residues in the CDR3. This CDR3 reads CASSLGQGGDSNQPQHF. CDR3 DNA: TGCGCCAGCAGCTTAGGACAGGGGGGCGATAGCAATCAGCCCCAGCATTTT.

This clone was seen only once. This chain uses TRBV4-1 with TRBJ1-5; no clear D. V lost 0 bases and J 6 bases, leaving 12 bases between the germline ends. The CDR3 has 15 residues. Per the germline V gene, CDR1 is MGHRA and CDR2 is YSYEKL. Here the CDR3 reads CASSQDSRVRQPQHF. The CDR3, as DNA: TGCGCCAGCAGCCAAGATTCCCGGGTGCGTCAGCCCCAGCATTTT.

In this sample, this clone turned up a few times. This rearrangement joins TRBV20-1 to TRBJ1-5; a possible D gene is TRBD1 (5 bases). Trimming removed 3 bases from V and 6 bases from J, with 15 bases in between. CDR1 and CDR2 from the germline V gene are DFQATT and SNEGSKA (reference sequence). The length of the CDR3 is 14 residues. This CDR3 is CSASRGRAGQPQHF. CDR3 sequence (DNA): TGCAGTGCTAGTAGGGGCAGGGCCGGTCAGCCCCAGCATTTT.

V gene TRBV6-2 or TRBV6-3 combines with J gene TRBJ1-2, with D possibly matching TRBD1 (6 bases). The V end lost 6 bases, the J end lost 2 bases, and 10 bases lay between the germline ends. The length of the CDR3 is 13 residues. CDR1 and CDR2 from the germline V gene are MNHEY and SVGEGT. Here the CDR3 DNA reads TGTGCCAGCAGCCGGGACACCAACTATGGCTACACCTTC. This sequence encodes CASSRDTNYGYTF.

The table lists this clone with a count of one. The V gene is TRBV19, the J gene TRBJ1-2; a weak D match, TRBD1 (5 bases). Germline V lookup: CDR1 LNHDA, CDR2 SQIVND (reference sequence). Trimming shortened V by 5 bases and J by 8 bases, and 15 bases separated the two germline ends. The CDR3 has 13 amino acids. The DNA of the CDR3 is TGTGCCAGTAGTGGTTCCAGGGATGGCGGCTACACCTTC. It specifies CASSGSRDGGYTF.